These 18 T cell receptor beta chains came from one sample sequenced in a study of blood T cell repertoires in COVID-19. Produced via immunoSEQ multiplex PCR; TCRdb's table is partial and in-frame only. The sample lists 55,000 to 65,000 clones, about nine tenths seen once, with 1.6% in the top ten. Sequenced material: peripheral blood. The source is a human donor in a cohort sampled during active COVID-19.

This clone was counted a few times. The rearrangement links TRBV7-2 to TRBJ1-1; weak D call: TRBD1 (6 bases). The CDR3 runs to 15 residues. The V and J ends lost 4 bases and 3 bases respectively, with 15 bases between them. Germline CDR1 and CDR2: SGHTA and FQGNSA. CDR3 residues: CASSSSQGKHTEAFF. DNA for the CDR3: TGTGCCAGCAGCTCCTCACAGGGAAAGCACACTGAAGCTTTCTTT.

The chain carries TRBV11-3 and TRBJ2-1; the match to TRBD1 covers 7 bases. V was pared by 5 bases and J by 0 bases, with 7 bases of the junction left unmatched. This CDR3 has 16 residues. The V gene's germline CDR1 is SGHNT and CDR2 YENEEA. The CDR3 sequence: CASSTRDRSSYNEQFF. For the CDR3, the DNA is TGTGCCAGCAGCACCCGGGACAGAAGCTCCTACAATGAGCAGTTCTTC. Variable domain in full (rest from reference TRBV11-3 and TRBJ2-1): EAGVVQSPRYKIIEKKQPVAFWCNPISGHNTLYWYLQNLGQGPELLIRYENEEAVDDSQLPKDRFSAERLKGVDSTLKIQPAELGDSAVYLCASSTRDRSSYNEQFFGPGTRLTVL.

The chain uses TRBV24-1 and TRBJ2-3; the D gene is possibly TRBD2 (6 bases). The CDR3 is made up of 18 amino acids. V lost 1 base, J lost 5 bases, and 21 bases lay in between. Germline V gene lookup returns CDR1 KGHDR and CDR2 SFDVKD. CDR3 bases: TGTGCCACCAGTGATTTCGATCCCTCTAGAGGCGGGGTAGATACGCAGTATTTT. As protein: CATSDFDPSRGGVDTQYF.

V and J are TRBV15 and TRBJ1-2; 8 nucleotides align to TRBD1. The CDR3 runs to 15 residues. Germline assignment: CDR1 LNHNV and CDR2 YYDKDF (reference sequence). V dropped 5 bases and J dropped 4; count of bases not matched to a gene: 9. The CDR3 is CATSLRTGLSYGYTF. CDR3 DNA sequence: TGTGCCACCAGCCTCAGGACAGGGTTGAGCTATGGCTACACCTTC.

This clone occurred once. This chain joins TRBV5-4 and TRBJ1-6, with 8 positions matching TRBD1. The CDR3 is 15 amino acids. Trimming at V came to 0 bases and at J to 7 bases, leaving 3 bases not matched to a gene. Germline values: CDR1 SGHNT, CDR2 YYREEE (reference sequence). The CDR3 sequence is CASSLDRGTNSPLHF. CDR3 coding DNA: TGTGCCAGCAGCTTGGACAGGGGGACAAATTCACCCCTCCACTTT. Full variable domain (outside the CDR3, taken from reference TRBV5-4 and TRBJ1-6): ETGVTQSPTHLIKTRGQQVTLRCSSQSGHNTVSWYQQALGQGPQFIFQYYREEENGRGNFPPRFSGLQFPNYSSELNVNALELDDSALYLCASSLDRGTNSPLHFGNGTRLTVT.

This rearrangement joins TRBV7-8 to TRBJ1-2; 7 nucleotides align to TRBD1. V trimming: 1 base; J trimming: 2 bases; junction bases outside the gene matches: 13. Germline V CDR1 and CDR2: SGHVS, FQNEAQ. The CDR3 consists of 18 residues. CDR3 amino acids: CASSLGRSRAGGNYGYTF. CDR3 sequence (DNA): TGTGCCAGCAGCTTAGGGCGAAGTAGGGCAGGGGGGAACTATGGCTACACCTTC.

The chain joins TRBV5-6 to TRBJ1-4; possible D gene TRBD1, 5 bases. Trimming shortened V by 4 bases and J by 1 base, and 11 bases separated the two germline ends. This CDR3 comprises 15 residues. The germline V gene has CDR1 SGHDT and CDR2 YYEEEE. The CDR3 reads CASSPGGKTNEKLFF. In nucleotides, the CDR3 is TGTGCCAGCAGCCCGGGGGGGAAAACTAATGAAAAACTGTTTTTT.

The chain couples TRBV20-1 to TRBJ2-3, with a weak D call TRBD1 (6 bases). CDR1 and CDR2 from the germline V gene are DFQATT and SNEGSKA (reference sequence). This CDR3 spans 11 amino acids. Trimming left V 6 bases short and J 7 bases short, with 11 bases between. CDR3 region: CSALRGYTQYF. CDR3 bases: TGCAGTGCCCTCAGGGGCTATACGCAGTATTTT.

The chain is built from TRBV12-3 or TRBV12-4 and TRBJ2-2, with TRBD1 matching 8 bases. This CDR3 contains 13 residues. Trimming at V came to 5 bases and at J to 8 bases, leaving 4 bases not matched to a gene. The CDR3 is CASSRTGQGELFF. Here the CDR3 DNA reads TGTGCCAGCAGTCGGACAGGGCAAGGGGAGCTGTTTTTT.

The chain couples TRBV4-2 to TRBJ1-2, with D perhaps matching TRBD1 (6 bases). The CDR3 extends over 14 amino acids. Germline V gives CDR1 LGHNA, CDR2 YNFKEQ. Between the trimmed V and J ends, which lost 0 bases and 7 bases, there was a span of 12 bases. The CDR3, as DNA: TGTGCCAGCAGCCAAGACAGGGGATTAGGTGGCTACACCTTC. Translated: CASSQDRGLGGYTF.

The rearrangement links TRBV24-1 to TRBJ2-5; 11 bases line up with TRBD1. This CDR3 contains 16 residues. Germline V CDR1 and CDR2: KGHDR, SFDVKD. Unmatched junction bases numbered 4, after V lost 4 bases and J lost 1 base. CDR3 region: CATSDTGQGAQETQYF. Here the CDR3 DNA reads TGTGCCACCAGTGACACCGGACAGGGGGCCCAAGAGACCCAGTACTTC.

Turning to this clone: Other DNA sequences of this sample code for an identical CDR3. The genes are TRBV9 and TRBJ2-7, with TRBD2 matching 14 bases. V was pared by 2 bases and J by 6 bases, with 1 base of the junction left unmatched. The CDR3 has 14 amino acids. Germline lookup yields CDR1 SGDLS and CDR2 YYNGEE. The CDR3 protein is CASSVGLAGVEQYF. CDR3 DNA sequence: TGTGCCAGCAGCGTGGGACTAGCGGGAGTCGAGCAGTACTTC.

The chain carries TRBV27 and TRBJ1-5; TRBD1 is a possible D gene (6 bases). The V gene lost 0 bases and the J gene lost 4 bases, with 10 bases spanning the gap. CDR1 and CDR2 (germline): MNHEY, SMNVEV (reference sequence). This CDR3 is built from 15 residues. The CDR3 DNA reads TGTGCCAGCAGTTTATCTGGGGACAATAATCAGCCCCAGCATTTT. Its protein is CASSLSGDNNQPQHF.

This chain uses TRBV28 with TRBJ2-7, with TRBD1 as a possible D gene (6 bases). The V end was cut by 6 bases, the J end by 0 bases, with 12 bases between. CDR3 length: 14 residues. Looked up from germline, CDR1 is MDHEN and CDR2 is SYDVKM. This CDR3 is CASSTTGSSYEQYF. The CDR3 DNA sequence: TGTGCCAGCAGCACCACAGGGAGCTCCTACGAGCAGTACTTC.

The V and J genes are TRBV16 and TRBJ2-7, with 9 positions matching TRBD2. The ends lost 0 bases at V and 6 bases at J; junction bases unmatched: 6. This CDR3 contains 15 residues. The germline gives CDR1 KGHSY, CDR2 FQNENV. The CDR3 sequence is CASSQSGTSWSEQYF. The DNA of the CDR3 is TGTGCCAGCAGCCAATCAGGGACTAGCTGGAGCGAGCAGTACTTC.

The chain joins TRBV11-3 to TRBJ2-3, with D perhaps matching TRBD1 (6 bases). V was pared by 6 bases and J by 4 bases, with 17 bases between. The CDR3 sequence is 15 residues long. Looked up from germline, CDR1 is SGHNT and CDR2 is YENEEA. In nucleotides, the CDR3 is TGTGCCAGCAGGACTTGGGGCTCAGGGGCAGATACGCAGTATTTT. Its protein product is CASRTWGSGADTQYF. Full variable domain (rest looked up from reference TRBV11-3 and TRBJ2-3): EAGVVQSPRYKIIEKKQPVAFWCNPISGHNTLYWYLQNLGQGPELLIRYENEEAVDDSQLPKDRFSAERLKGVDSTLKIQPAELGDSAVYLCASRTWGSGADTQYFGPGTRLTVL.

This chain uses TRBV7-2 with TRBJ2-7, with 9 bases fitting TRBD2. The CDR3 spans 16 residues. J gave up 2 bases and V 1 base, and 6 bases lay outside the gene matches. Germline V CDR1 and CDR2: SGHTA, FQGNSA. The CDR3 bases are TGTGCCAGCAGCTTAGTTGTGAGCGGGGGGACCTACGAGCAGTACTTC. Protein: CASSLVVSGGTYEQYF.

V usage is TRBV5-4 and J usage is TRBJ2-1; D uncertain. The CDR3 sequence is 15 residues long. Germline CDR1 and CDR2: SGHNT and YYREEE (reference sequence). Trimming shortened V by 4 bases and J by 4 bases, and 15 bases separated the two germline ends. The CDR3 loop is CASSENSGSYNEQFF. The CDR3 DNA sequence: TGTGCCAGCAGCGAAAACAGTGGGTCATACAATGAGCAGTTCTTC.